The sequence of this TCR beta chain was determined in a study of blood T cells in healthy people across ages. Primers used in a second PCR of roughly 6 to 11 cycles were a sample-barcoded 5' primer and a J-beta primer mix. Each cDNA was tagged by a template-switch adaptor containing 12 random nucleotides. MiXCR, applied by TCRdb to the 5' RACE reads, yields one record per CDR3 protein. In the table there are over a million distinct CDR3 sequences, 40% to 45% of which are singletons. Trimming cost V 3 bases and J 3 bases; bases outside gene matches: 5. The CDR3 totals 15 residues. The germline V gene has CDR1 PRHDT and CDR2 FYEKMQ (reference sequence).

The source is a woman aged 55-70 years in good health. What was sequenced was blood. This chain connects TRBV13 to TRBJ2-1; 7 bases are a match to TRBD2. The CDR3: CASSFAGEDYNEQFF. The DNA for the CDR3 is TGTGCCAGCAGCTTTGCGGGAGAGGACTACAATGAGCAGTTCTTC.